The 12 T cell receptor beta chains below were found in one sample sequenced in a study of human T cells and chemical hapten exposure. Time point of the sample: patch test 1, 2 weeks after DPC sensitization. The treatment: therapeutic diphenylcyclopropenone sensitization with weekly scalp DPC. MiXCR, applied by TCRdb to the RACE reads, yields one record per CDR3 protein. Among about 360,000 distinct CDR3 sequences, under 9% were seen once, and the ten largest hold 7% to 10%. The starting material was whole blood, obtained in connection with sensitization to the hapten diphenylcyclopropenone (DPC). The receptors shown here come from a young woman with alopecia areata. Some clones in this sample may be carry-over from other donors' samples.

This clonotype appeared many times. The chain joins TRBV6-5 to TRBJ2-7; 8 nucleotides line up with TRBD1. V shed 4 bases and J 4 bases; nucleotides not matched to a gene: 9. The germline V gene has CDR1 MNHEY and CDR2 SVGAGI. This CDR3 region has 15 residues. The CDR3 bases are TGTGCCAGCAGTTCCCCCGGACAGGGCTTGTACGAGCAGTACTTC. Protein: CASSSPGQGLYEQYF.

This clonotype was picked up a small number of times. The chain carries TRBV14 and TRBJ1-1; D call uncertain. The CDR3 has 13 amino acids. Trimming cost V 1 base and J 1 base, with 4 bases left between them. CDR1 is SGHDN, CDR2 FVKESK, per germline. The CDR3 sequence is CASSQVQNTEAFF. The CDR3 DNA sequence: TGTGCCAGCAGCCAAGTGCAGAACACTGAAGCTTTCTTT.

The CDR3 sequence is CASSLLWTGNTEAFF. CDR3 nucleotide sequence: TGTGCCAGCAGTTTACTCTGGACAGGGAACACTGAAGCTTTCTTT. The V call is TRBV12-3 or TRBV12-4, the J call TRBJ1-1; 7 bases fit TRBD1. The CDR3 has 15 residues. Trimming at V came to 2 bases and at J to 1 base, leaving 4 bases not matched to a gene.

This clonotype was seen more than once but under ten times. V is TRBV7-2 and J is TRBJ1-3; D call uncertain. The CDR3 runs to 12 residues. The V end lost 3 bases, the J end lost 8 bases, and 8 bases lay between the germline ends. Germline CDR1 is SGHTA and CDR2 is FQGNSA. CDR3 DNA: TGTGCCAGCAGCTTTTTAGGTGACACCATATATTTT. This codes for CASSFLGDTIYF.

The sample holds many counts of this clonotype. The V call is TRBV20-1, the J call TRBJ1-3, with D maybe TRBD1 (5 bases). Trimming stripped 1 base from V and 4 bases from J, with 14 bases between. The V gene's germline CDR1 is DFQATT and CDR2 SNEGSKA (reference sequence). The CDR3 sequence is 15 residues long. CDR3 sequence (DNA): TGCAGTGCTAGAGGAAGAGGGGCCCTAGGAAACACCATATATTTT. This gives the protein CSARGRGALGNTIYF.

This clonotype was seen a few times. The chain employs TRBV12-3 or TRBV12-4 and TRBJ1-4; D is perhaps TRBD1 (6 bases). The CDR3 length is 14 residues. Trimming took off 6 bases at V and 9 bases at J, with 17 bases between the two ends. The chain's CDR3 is CASSFGPGGQKLFF. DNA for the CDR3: TGTGCCAGCAGCTTCGGCCCCGGGGGGCAAAAACTGTTTTTT.

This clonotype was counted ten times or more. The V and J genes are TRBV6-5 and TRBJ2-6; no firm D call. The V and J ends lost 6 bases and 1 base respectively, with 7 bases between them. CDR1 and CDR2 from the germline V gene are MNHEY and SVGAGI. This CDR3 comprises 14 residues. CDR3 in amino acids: CASRRLSGANVLTF. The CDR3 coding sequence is TGTGCCAGCAGACGACTGTCTGGGGCCAACGTCCTGACTTTC.

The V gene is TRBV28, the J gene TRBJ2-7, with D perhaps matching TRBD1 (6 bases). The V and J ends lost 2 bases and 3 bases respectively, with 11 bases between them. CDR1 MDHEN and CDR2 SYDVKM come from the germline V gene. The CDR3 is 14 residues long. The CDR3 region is CASSLTARGYEQYF. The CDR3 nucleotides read TGTGCCAGCAGTTTAACGGCCAGGGGCTACGAGCAGTACTTC.

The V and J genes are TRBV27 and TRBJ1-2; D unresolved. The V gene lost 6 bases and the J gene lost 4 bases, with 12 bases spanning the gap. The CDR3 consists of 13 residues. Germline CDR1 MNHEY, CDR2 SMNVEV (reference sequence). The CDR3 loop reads CASSPTASYGYTF. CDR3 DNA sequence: TGTGCCAGCAGCCCAACAGCTAGCTATGGCTACACCTTC.

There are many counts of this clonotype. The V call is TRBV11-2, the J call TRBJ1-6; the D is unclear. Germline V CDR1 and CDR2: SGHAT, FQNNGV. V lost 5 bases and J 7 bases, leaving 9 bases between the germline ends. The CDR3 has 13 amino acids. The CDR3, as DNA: TGTGCCAGCAGCCCTAGCGGCAATTCACCCCTCCACTTT. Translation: CASSPSGNSPLHF.

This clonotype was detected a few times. In DNA form, the CDR3 reads TGTGCCAGCAGCCTAGACCCCAACAGGGGGTACACAGATACGCAGTATTTT. It is translated as CASSLDPNRGYTDTQYF. The rearrangement joins TRBV13 to TRBJ2-3; 8 nucleotides align to TRBD1. J was trimmed by 2 bases and V by 5 bases; bases with no gene match: 12. The CDR3 has 17 residues. Germline CDR1 is PRHDT and CDR2 is FYEKMQ (reference sequence).

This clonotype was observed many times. The CDR3 spells CASSLAIAGEMNTEAFF. DNA for the CDR3: TGTGCCAGCAGTTTAGCGATCGCAGGGGAAATGAACACTGAAGCTTTCTTT. The rearrangement uses TRBV12-3 or TRBV12-4 and TRBJ1-1; tentative D call: TRBD1 (6 bases). CDR3 length equals 17 residues. The V end lost 0 bases, the J end lost 0 bases, and 14 bases lay between the germline ends.